The entry that follows covers one TCR beta chain sequence. CDR1 and CDR2 from the germline V gene are LNHDA and SQIVND (reference sequence). CDR3 length equals 15 residues. Deletions cut 6 bases from V and 4 bases from J, with 17 bases between. The sample is drawn from a study of blood T cell repertoires in COVID-19. Using immunoSEQ multiplex PCR, the repertoire was profiled, and TCRdb retains in-frame clones only, with some absent. Of 190,000 or so clones listed, approximately 86% are singletons. Sequenced sample: peripheral blood. J is TRBJ2-3 and V is TRBV19; a possible D gene is TRBD2 (6 bases). This sequence originates from a man aged 55 to 70 with COVID-19, enrolled during active disease. The CDR3 is CASSNTLASSDTQYF. The CDR3 DNA follows: TGTGCCAGTAGCAACACCCTAGCGAGTTCAGATACGCAGTATTTT.